Given below is one T cell receptor (beta chain) in context. How the authors handled the data: Nucleated cell counts were estimated from reference gene primer amplification. Sequenced by immunoSEQ multiplex PCR; TCRdb stores in-frame clones only, minus some. V and J calls and clone size come straight from that table; D and trimming were deduced from the DNA. The sample has about 320,000 clones, just over 85% seen once. Germline V CDR1 and CDR2: MGHRA, YSYEKL. The V gene lost 1 base and the J gene lost 6 bases, with 7 bases spanning the gap. The CDR3 sequence is 13 residues long. This sample is part of a study of blood T cell repertoires in COVID-19.

The sample comprised PBMCs or T cells enriched from blood (not recorded which). The clonotype was recovered from a woman younger than 35 who had recovered from COVID-19. The chain recombines TRBV4-1 with TRBJ1-5; D remains unclear. CDR3 sequence: CASSQVASQPQHF. Here the CDR3 DNA reads TGCGCCAGCAGCCAAGTAGCAAGTCAGCCCCAGCATTTT.